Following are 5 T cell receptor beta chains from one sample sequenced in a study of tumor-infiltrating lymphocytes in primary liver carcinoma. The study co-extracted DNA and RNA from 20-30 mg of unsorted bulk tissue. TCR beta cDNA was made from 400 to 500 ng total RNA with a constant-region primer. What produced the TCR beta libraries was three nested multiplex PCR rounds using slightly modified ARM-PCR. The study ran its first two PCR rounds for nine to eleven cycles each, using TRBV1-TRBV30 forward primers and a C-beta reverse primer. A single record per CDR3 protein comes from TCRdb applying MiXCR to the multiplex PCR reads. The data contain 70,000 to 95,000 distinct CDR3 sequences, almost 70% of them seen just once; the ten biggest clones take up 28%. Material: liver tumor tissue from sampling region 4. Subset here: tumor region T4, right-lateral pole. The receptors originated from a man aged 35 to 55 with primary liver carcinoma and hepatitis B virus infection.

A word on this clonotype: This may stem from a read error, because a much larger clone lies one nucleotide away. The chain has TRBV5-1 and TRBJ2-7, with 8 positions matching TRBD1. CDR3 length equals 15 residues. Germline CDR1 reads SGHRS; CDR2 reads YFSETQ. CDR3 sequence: CAGSEDRGTTYEQYF. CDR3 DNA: TGCGCCGGCAGCGAAGACAGGGGAACTACCTACGAGCAGTACTTC.

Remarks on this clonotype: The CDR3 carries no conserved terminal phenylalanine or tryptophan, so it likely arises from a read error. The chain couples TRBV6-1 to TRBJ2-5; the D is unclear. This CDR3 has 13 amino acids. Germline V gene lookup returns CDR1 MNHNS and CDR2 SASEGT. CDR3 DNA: TGTGCCAACAGTGAACGATATCAAGAGACCCAGTACTCC. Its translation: CANSERYQETQYS.

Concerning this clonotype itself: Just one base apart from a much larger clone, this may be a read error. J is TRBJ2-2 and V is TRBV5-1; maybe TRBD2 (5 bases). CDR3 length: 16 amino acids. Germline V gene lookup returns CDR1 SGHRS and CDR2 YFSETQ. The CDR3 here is CASSFLVDGNTGELLF. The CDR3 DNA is TGCGCCAGCAGCTTTTTGGTCGACGGGAACACCGGGGAGCTGCTTTTT.

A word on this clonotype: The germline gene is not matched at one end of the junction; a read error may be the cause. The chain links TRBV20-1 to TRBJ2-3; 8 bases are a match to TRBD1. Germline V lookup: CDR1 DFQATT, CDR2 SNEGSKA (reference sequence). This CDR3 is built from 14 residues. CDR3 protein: CSASSAGGTDMQYF. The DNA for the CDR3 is TGCAGTGCTAGCTCGGCAGGGGGCACAGATATGCAGTATTTT.

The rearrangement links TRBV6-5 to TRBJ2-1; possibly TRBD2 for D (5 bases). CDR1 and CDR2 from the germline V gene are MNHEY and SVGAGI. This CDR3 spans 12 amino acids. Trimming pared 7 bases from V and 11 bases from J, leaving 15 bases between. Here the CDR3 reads CASNHSEGQQFF. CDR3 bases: TGTGCCAGCAATCACTCTGAGGGTCAGCAGTTCTTC.